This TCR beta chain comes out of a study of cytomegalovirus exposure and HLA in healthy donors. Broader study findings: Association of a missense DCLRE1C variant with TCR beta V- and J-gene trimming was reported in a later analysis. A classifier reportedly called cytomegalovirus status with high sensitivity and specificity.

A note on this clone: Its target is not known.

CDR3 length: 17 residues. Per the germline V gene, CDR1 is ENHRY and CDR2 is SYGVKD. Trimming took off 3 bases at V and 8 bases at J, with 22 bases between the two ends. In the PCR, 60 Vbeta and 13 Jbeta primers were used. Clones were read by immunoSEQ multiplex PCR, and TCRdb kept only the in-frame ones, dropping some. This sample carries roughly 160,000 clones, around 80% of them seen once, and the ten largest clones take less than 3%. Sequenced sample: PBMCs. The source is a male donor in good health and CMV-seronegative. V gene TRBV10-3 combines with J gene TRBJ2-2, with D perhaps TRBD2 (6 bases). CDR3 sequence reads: CAISDPATRIGNGELFF. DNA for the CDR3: TGTGCCATCAGTGACCCCGCGACTAGGATTGGGAATGGGGAGCTGTTTTTT.